This T cell receptor beta chain was observed in a study of post-analysis software for immune sequencing data. Broader study findings: About five TRBV segments were more frequent in patients than controls; TRBV5-6, TRBV5-1 and TRBV20-1 belonged to this group.

In this sample, this clonotype turned up a few times. What it binds is not known. Researchers reported that TCR beta cDNA libraries carried unique molecular identifiers. TCRdb reprocessed the PCR reads via MiXCR and lists one record per CDR3 protein. The table lists 750,000 to 950,000 distinct CDR3 sequences, roughly 50% of them singletons. V shed 0 bases, J shed 7 bases, and the junction held 2 bases outside the gene matches. The CDR3 runs 14 residues. CDR1 and CDR2 (germline): SGHDT, YYEEEE. The gene calls are TRBV5-6 and TRBJ2-4; 9 bases agree with TRBD2. Sequencing was carried out using blood. This receptor was taken from a girl aged 10-17 years with multiple sclerosis. The CDR3 DNA reads TGTGCCAGCAGCTTGGAGGGGACTAGCAACATTCAGTACTTC. Translation: CASSLEGTSNIQYF.